This T cell receptor (beta chain) originates from a study of shared clonotypes between healthy human individuals. Sequenced by immunoSEQ multiplex PCR; TCRdb stores in-frame clones only, minus some. The sample shows roughly 500,000 clones, approximately 94% of them seen only once. V lost 2 bases and J 10 bases, leaving 15 bases between the germline ends. The CDR3 has 13 residues. Germline CDR1 reads GTSNPN; CDR2 reads SVGIG (reference sequence). This chain connects TRBV30 to TRBJ2-1, with unresolved D. The sequencing sample was made of naive CD4+ T cells sorted from blood. Indicated subset: CD45RA+ positively selected. The clonotype comes from a woman in her 30s in good health. The CDR3 reads CAWSPLYPTEQFF. The CDR3 DNA sequence: TGTGCCTGGAGTCCTCTCTACCCAACCGAGCAGTTCTTC.